The 21 T cell receptor beta chains below all came from one sample that was sequenced in a study of blood T cell repertoires in COVID-19. Using immunoSEQ multiplex PCR, the repertoire was profiled, and TCRdb retains in-frame clones only, with some absent. The sample comprises nearly 70,000 clones, roughly nine tenths of which are singletons, and just under 7.5% rests with the top ten. Sample: peripheral blood. Receptors were obtained from a middle-aged man with COVID-19, enrolled during active disease.

The V and J genes are TRBV30 and TRBJ2-5; 7 bases are shared with TRBD1. Trimming at V came to 1 base and at J to 5 bases, leaving 7 bases not matched to a gene. CDR3 length: 14 residues. Per the germline V gene, CDR1 is GTSNPN and CDR2 is SVGIG (reference sequence). CDR3 loop: CAWSATGTGETQYF. The CDR3 nucleotides read TGTGCCTGGAGTGCGACAGGGACGGGGGAGACCCAGTACTTC.

The chain links TRBV13 to TRBJ2-1, with D maybe TRBD2 (5 bases). The CDR3 consists of 13 residues. Germline V lookup: CDR1 PRHDT, CDR2 FYEKMQ (reference sequence). V lost 1 base, J lost 9 bases, and 10 bases lay in between. CDR3 DNA sequence: TGTGCCAGCAGCTTAGAATCTGGGAGTGAGCAGTTCTTC. Translation gives CASSLESGSEQFF.

This rearrangement joins TRBV25-1 to TRBJ2-7; the D is unclear. This CDR3 comprises 13 residues. V lost 5 bases, J lost 5 bases, and 13 bases lay in between. Germline V gene data show CDR1 as MGHDK and CDR2 as SYGVNS. In DNA form, the CDR3 reads TGTGCCAGCAGTCCCAGCGCCCTGGACGAGCAGTACTTC. Translation: CASSPSALDEQYF.

This chain joins TRBV9 and TRBJ1-4, with D perhaps TRBD1 (6 bases). This CDR3 has 14 amino acids. Trimming removed 3 bases from V and 8 bases from J, with 14 bases in between. Germline V lookup: CDR1 SGDLS, CDR2 YYNGEE. CDR3 protein: CASSALQGREKLFF. Written as DNA, the CDR3 is TGTGCCAGCAGCGCCCTACAGGGACGCGAAAAACTGTTTTTT.

The V call is TRBV7-6, the J call TRBJ2-5; D unclear. Germline-derived CDR1 and CDR2 are SGHVS and FNYEAQ. The germline V and J ends were trimmed by 1 base and 4 bases, with 10 bases remaining between them. This CDR3 spans 14 amino acids. CDR3 residues: CASSLGPVPETQYF. The CDR3 nucleotides are TGTGCCAGCAGCTTAGGCCCGGTTCCAGAGACCCAGTACTTC.

This clone was seen a few times. The rearrangement joins TRBV4-1 to TRBJ2-2; the D is unclear. The CDR3 runs to 15 residues. Germline V gene sequence: CDR1 MGHRA, CDR2 YSYEKL. Trimming took 1 base from V and 8 from J, leaving 14 bases between them. The CDR3 reads CASSQVRLSEGELFF. The CDR3 DNA reads TGCGCCAGCAGCCAAGTTAGACTGAGCGAGGGGGAGCTGTTTTTT.

The rearrangement uses TRBV11-2 and TRBJ1-2, with TRBD1 matching over 7 bases. J was trimmed by 4 bases and V by 0 bases; bases with no gene match: 8. Per germline, CDR1 SGHAT and CDR2 FQNNGV. There are 16 residues in the CDR3. The DNA of the CDR3 is TGTGCCAGCAGCTTAGATGGGCGGAGGACAGGCTATGGCTACACCTTC. This translates into CASSLDGRRTGYGYTF.

J is TRBJ1-2 and V is TRBV5-6; 7 positions match TRBD1. CDR3 size: 14 residues. Germline V gives CDR1 SGHDT, CDR2 YYEEEE. After removal of 3 bases from V and 4 bases from J, the junction contained 6 bases not matched to a gene. CDR3 amino acids: CASSWAGQAYGYTF. Written as DNA, the CDR3 is TGTGCCAGCAGCTGGGCCGGACAGGCCTATGGCTACACCTTC.

This clone was detected only a few times. The chain links TRBV3-1 (or the pseudogene TRBV3-2) to TRBJ1-6, with 10 bases aligning to TRBD1. V lost 4 bases and J lost 13; bases outside the gene matches: 10. Germline-derived CDR1 and CDR2 are LGHDT and YNNKEL (reference sequence). This CDR3 region has 15 residues. DNA for the CDR3: TGTGCCAGCAGCCCCAGGGACAGGGGACCGGGTCCCCTCCACTTT. It yields the protein CASSPRDRGPGPLHF.

This sequence joins TRBV21-1 and TRBJ1-1. TRBV21-1 is recorded as a pseudogene. This CDR3 comprises 15 residues. This CDR3 reads CASSSGRGSDTEAFF. The CDR3 DNA reads as TGTGCCAGCAGCTCGGGCAGAGGGTCTGACACTGAAGCTTTCTTT.

The chain uses TRBV7-6 and TRBJ1-2, with D hard to call. The CDR3 covers 13 residues. Germline CDR1 is SGHVS and CDR2 is FNYEAQ. Trimming cost V 1 base and J 2 bases, with 5 bases left between them. CDR3 sequence (DNA): TGTGCCAGCAGCTTAGGACAAAACTATGGCTACACCTTC. Protein sequence: CASSLGQNYGYTF. Full variable domain (outside the CDR3, taken from reference TRBV7-6 and TRBJ1-2): GAGVSQSPRYKVTKRGQDVALRCDPISGHVSLYWYRQALGQGPEFLTYFNYEAQQDKSGLPNDRFSAERPEGSISTLTIQRTEQRDSAMYRCASSLGQNYGYTFGSGTRLTVV.

CDR3 residues: CATSRVIKRGPYEQYF. DNA of the CDR3: TGTGCCACCAGCAGAGTCATAAAGCGGGGGCCCTACGAGCAGTACTTC. The chain has TRBV15 and TRBJ2-7; the match to TRBD2 covers 8 bases. CDR3 length: 16 amino acids. Looked up from germline, CDR1 is LNHNV and CDR2 is YYDKDF (reference sequence). Losses at the gene ends were 1 base for V and 2 bases for J; bases not matched to a gene: 7.

The chain employs TRBV18 and TRBJ1-6; the D is unclear. Germline lookup yields CDR1 KGHSH and CDR2 LQKENI. The CDR3 covers 13 residues. Between the trimmed V and J ends, which lost 5 bases and 7 bases, there was a span of 9 bases. This CDR3 reads CASSLSENSPLHF. The DNA of the CDR3 is TGTGCCAGCTCATTGTCGGAGAATTCACCCCTCCACTTT.

The rearrangement uses TRBV6-5 and TRBJ1-4; D not resolved. The CDR3 is 14 amino acids. Germline V gene data show CDR1 as MNHEY and CDR2 as SVGAGI. V gave up 6 bases and J gave up 8 bases, with 16 bases separating them. The CDR3 here is CASSALAAREKLFF. The CDR3 DNA is TGTGCCAGCAGCGCCCTCGCAGCGAGGGAAAAACTGTTTTTT.

The rearrangement uses TRBV28 and TRBJ2-7, with 9 bases that match TRBD2. Trimming took 3 bases from V and 0 from J; bases not matched to a gene: 3. Germline V gene lookup returns CDR1 MDHEN and CDR2 SYDVKM. CDR3 length: 15 amino acids. The CDR3 protein is CASSFAGGSSYEQYF. The DNA for the CDR3 is TGTGCCAGCAGTTTCGCGGGGGGGAGCTCCTACGAGCAGTACTTC. Variable domain in full (rest from reference TRBV28 and TRBJ2-7): DVKVTQSSRYLVKRTGEKVFLECVQDMDHENMFWYRQDPGLGLRLIYFSYDVKMKEKGDIPEGYSVSREKKERFSLILESASTNQTSMYLCASSFAGGSSYEQYFGPGTRLTVT.

This rearrangement joins TRBV5-1 to TRBJ1-1, with 8 bases lining up with TRBD1. The CDR3 is made up of 18 amino acids. Looked up from germline, CDR1 is SGHRS and CDR2 is YFSETQ. Trimming took 4 bases from V and 0 from J; bases not matched to a gene: 14. The CDR3 DNA sequence: TGCGCCAGCAGCCCGGGGCAGGGGGCGTCTACTATGAACACTGAAGCTTTCTTT. Translation gives CASSPGQGASTMNTEAFF.

CDR3 sequence (DNA): TGTGCCAGTAGTATCGCGCAGGGGCTTATGAACACTGAAGCTTTCTTT. Protein product: CASSIAQGLMNTEAFF. The rearrangement links TRBV19 to TRBJ1-1; a possible D gene is TRBD1 (6 bases). With 3 bases removed from V and 0 bases from J, the gap between germline ends came to 14 bases. The germline V gene encodes CDR1 LNHDA and CDR2 SQIVND (reference sequence). The CDR3 loop spans 16 amino acids.

The chain is built from TRBV10-2 and TRBJ2-4; 8 nucleotides align to TRBD1. The CDR3 runs 16 residues. CDR1 WSHSY and CDR2 SAAADI come from the germline V gene. V lost 4 bases to trimming and J lost 8 bases; unmatched junction nucleotides: 13. The CDR3 bases are TGCGCCAGCAGTGCCCCCCTAGACAGGGGCCGTGACATTCAGTACTTC. It is translated as CASSAPLDRGRDIQYF.

The chain recombines TRBV20-1 with TRBJ2-7; weak D call: TRBD2 (6 bases). Germline-derived CDR1 and CDR2 are DFQATT and SNEGSKA (reference sequence). V lost 4 bases and J 4 bases, leaving 8 bases between the germline ends. The CDR3 extends over 11 amino acids. This chain's CDR3 is CSATAGYEQYF. CDR3 sequence (DNA): TGCAGTGCTACGGCGGGATACGAGCAGTACTTC.

As for this clone: Distinct nucleotide sequences in the sample also encode this CDR3. In nucleotides, the CDR3 is TGCGCCAGCAGTGAGTCGCAGGGACAAGAGACCCAGTACTTC. Protein sequence: CASSESQGQETQYF. The rearrangement uses TRBV10-1 and TRBJ2-5, with D possibly matching TRBD1 (5 bases). The V and J ends lost 0 bases and 2 bases respectively, with 7 bases between them. This CDR3 region has 14 residues. CDR1 is WNHNN and CDR2 is SYGVQD in the germline V gene (reference sequence).

The genes are TRBV15 and TRBJ2-1, with TRBD2 identical over 14 bases. V was pared by 5 bases and J by 0 bases, with 6 bases of the junction left unmatched. CDR3 length: 18 amino acids. The germline gives CDR1 LNHNV, CDR2 YYDKDF (reference sequence). The CDR3 spells CATSAGLAGEASYNEQFF. The DNA of the CDR3 is TGTGCCACCAGCGCGGGACTAGCGGGGGAGGCCTCCTACAATGAGCAGTTCTTC.